The 15 T cell receptor beta chains given below trace back to one sample, sequenced in a study of shared clonotypes between healthy human individuals. The protocol was immunoSEQ multiplex PCR, while the TCRdb copy is restricted to in-frame clones and leaves out a portion. The table lists around 510,000 clones, roughly four fifths of them singletons. Sample: PBMCs. The receptors were sampled from a woman aged 40 to 49 in good health. Some clones in this sample may be carry-over from other donors' samples.

The chain carries TRBV5-1 and TRBJ2-3; 11 bases map to TRBD2. V shed 4 bases, J shed 2 bases, and the junction held 3 bases outside the gene matches. CDR1 is SGHRS and CDR2 is YFSETQ in the germline V gene. The CDR3 sequence is 15 residues long. CDR3 bases: TGCGCCAGCAGCACGACTAGCGGGACCACAGATACGCAGTATTTT. Its protein product is CASSTTSGTTDTQYF.

This clone has a single count. This chain uses TRBV7-9 with TRBJ1-2; D remains ambiguous. With 5 bases removed from V and 1 base from J, the gap between germline ends came to 11 bases. The CDR3 runs 14 residues. Germline V lookup: CDR1 SEHNR, CDR2 FQNEAQ (reference sequence). The chain's CDR3 is CASSPTRVNYGYTF. The DNA of the CDR3 is TGTGCCAGCAGCCCTACTAGGGTTAACTATGGCTACACCTTC.

This clone was found many times. The rearrangement uses TRBV12-2 and TRBJ1-2. TRBV12-2 is noted as a pseudogene. There are 10 residues in the CDR3. The CDR3 nucleotides are TGTGCAAGTCGCTTTCGAGGCTACACCTTC. This sequence encodes CASRFRGYTF.

V gene TRBV5-1 combines with J gene TRBJ2-6, with D perhaps TRBD1 (5 bases). The germline V and J ends were trimmed by 5 bases and 1 base, with 10 bases remaining between them. The CDR3 is made up of 15 amino acids. In germline, CDR1 is SGHRS, CDR2 YFSETQ. The CDR3 nucleotides are TGCGCCAGCAGGACTCAGGGTTCTGGGGCCAACGTCCTGACTTTC. It codes for CASRTQGSGANVLTF.

The gene calls are TRBV2 and TRBJ2-7; 10 bases line up with TRBD2. CDR3 size: 21 residues. Germline CDR1 SNHLY, CDR2 FYNNEI. V dropped 5 bases and J dropped 0; count of bases not matched to a gene: 22. The CDR3 DNA reads TGTGCCAGCAGTACCTCTAGCGGGGGTAACTACGCCTCCCCCAGCTCCTACGAGCAGTACTTC. Its translation is CASSTSSGGNYASPSSYEQYF. The full variable domain, in which reference TRBV2 and TRBJ2-7 provide the parts outside the CDR3, is EPEVTQTPSHQVTQMGQEVILRCVPISNHLYFYWYRQILGQKVEFLVSFYNNEISEKSEIFDDQFSVERPDGSNFTLKIRSTKLEDSAMYFCASSTSSGGNYASPSSYEQYFGPGTRLTVT.

The chain combines TRBV28 with TRBJ1-1, with unresolved D. This CDR3 has 15 amino acids. Germline CDR1 MDHEN, CDR2 SYDVKM. Trimming took 4 bases from V and 0 from J, leaving 12 bases between them. The CDR3 DNA reads TGTGCCAGCAGTTCCCTGGACCGTATGAACACTGAAGCTTTCTTT. Its translation is CASSSLDRMNTEAFF.

This rearrangement joins TRBV11-2 to TRBJ2-7; the match to TRBD1 covers 8 bases. The CDR3 contains 14 residues. V was clipped by 0 bases and J by 5 bases; unmatched bases: 3. Germline V gene data show CDR1 as SGHAT and CDR2 as FQNNGV. The CDR3 DNA reads TGTGCCAGCAGCTTAGACAGGGGGCGAAACGAGCAGTACTTC. Translating gives CASSLDRGRNEQYF.

The DNA for the CDR3 is TGTGCCAGCAGACCACAGGAGAGTTGGACTGAAGCTTTCTTT. Translated, it gives CASRPQESWTEAFF. The chain carries TRBV28 and TRBJ1-1; D possibly corresponds to TRBD1 (5 bases). The V end lost 6 bases, the J end lost 5 bases, and 16 bases lay between the germline ends. CDR3 length: 14 amino acids. The germline CDR1 and CDR2 sequences are MDHEN and SYDVKM.

V usage is TRBV6-5 and J usage is TRBJ2-7, with 12 bases matching TRBD2. V lost 3 bases, J lost 7 bases, and 10 bases stayed unmatched. The CDR3 is 16 amino acids. Germline V gene lookup returns CDR1 MNHEY and CDR2 SVGAGI. CDR3 protein: CASSYRRTSGVTEQYF. DNA for the CDR3: TGTGCCAGCAGTTATCGTCGGACTAGCGGGGTAACAGAGCAGTACTTC.

V gene TRBV6-1 combines with J gene TRBJ1-2; a possible D gene is TRBD1 (6 bases). Germline CDR1 is MNHNS and CDR2 is SASEGT. V shed 2 bases and J shed 8 bases, with 21 bases lying between them. The CDR3 length is 16 residues. CDR3 DNA: TGTGCCAGCAGTGAATCCGGCAGGGGTGTTTTGGACGGCTACACCTTC. Translated, it gives CASSESGRGVLDGYTF.

The chain combines TRBV28 with TRBJ1-5; 7 positions match TRBD1. The CDR3 spans 15 residues. The ends lost 7 bases at V and 2 bases at J; junction bases unmatched: 8. Germline V gene sequence: CDR1 MDHEN, CDR2 SYDVKM. CDR3 amino acids: CASNIQGGRNQPQHF. Written as DNA, the CDR3 is TGTGCCAGCAACATCCAGGGGGGTCGCAATCAGCCCCAGCATTTT.

In its sample, this clone was seen a few times. The chain joins TRBV9 to TRBJ2-7; 11 nucleotides align to TRBD2. The germline V gene encodes CDR1 SGDLS and CDR2 YYNGEE. CDR3 length: 15 amino acids. J gave up 3 bases and V 3 bases, and 5 bases lay outside the gene matches. In DNA form, the CDR3 reads TGTGCCAGCAGCGCTGGACTAGCGGGCCTCTACGAGCAGTACTTC. Its protein is CASSAGLAGLYEQYF.

This clone was recorded once. V and J are TRBV28 and TRBJ2-7; D possibly matches TRBD1 or TRBD2 (6 bases each). Germline lookup yields CDR1 MDHEN and CDR2 SYDVKM. The V and J ends lost 6 bases and 2 bases respectively, with 26 bases between them. This CDR3 comprises 18 residues. The CDR3: CASSLTPGGFSIPYEQYF. The CDR3 DNA is TGTGCCAGCAGCCTAACCCCCGGGGGCTTTTCGATCCCCTACGAGCAGTACTTC.

This clone came up once. This chain connects TRBV7-9 to TRBJ1-1; 7 bases are a match to TRBD1. With V trimmed by 4 bases and J by 9 bases, 11 bases remained unmatched. The CDR3 totals 14 residues. Germline V gene data show CDR1 as SEHNR and CDR2 as FQNEAQ (reference sequence). This CDR3 reads CASSSTTGTEKAFF. CDR3 coding DNA: TGTGCCAGCAGCTCTACAACCGGGACAGAAAAAGCTTTCTTT.

A few counts support this clone. A single base is all that separates this from a far larger clone, so a read error is likely. The V and J genes are TRBV30 and TRBJ2-1; D tentatively reads TRBD1 or TRBD2 (5 bases each). This CDR3 has 11 residues. Germline CDR1 is GTSNPN and CDR2 is SVGIG (reference sequence). V was cut by 8 bases and J by 7 bases, with 12 bases left in between. The CDR3 DNA sequence: TGTGCCGGGACCCTTTGTAATGAGCAGTTCTTC. As protein: CAGTLCNEQFF.